Listed below are T cell receptor beta chains from one sample, sequenced in a study of CD8+CD57+ T cells in acquired aplastic anemia. TCRdb itself ran the reads through MiXCR, one entry per CDR3 protein. The sample includes just over 150,000 distinct CDR3 sequences, 40% to 60% seen only once; the top ten take more than 30%. The sequencing sample was made of sorted CD4+, CD8+, or CD8+CD57+ T cells (not recorded which) from PBMCs. Receptors were obtained from a human donor with aplastic anemia. The CDR3 runs from the conserved cysteine through the conserved F or W. A D gene is named only where the DNA matches it firmly. Clone size is not always given. Where it is, it says once, few, many or a class for expanded clones.

j_call: TRBJ2-7; d_call: NA; clone_size: many; v_call: TRBV4-1; cdr3_aa: CASSQDPGIRNEQYF; cdr3_nt: TGCGCCAGCAGCCAAGATCCGGGTATTCGGAACGAGCAGTACTTC
j_call: TRBJ2-1; d_call: NA; clone_size: NA; v_call: TRBV11-1; cdr3_aa: CASSLAGSAYNEQFF; cdr3_nt: TGTGCCAGCAGCTTAGCAGGGAGCGCCTACAATGAGCAGTTCTTC
j_call: TRBJ2-1; d_call: NA; clone_size: NA; v_call: TRBV24-1; cdr3_aa: CATSDSQRNEQFF; cdr3_nt: TGTGCCACCAGTGACTCACAGCGGAATGAGCAGTTCTTC
j_call: TRBJ1-2; d_call: NA; clone_size: NA; v_call: TRBV6-6; cdr3_aa: CASSSSFFTF; cdr3_nt: TGTGCCAGCAGCTCGTCTTTCTTCACCTTC
j_call: TRBJ2-1; d_call: TRBD2; clone_size: few; v_call: TRBV7-1; cdr3_aa: CASSSGTSGRDRSYNEQFF; cdr3_nt: TGTGCCAGCAGCTCCGGGACTAGCGGGAGGGATAGGTCCTACAATGAGCAGTTCTTC
j_call: TRBJ2-1; d_call: TRBD2; clone_size: NA; v_call: TRBV9; cdr3_aa: CASSLKAGGQYEQFF; cdr3_nt: TGTGCCAGCAGCTTAAAGGCGGGGGGGCAGTATGAGCAGTTCTTC
j_call: TRBJ2-7; d_call: TRBD2; clone_size: NA; v_call: TRBV2; cdr3_aa: CASSGLAGGAYEQYF; cdr3_nt: TGTGCCAGCAGTGGGCTAGCGGGAGGGGCCTACGAGCAGTACTTC
j_call: TRBJ2-7; d_call: NA; clone_size: many; v_call: TRBV7-9; cdr3_aa: CASSFGGSSYEQYF; cdr3_nt: TGTGCCAGCAGCTTCGGGGGTAGCTCCTACGAGCAGTACTTC
j_call: TRBJ1-6; d_call: NA; clone_size: NA; v_call: TRBV3-1; cdr3_aa: CASSQVGNSPLHF; cdr3_nt: TGTGCCAGCAGCCAAGTGGGGAATTCACCCCTCCACTTT
j_call: TRBJ1-1; d_call: NA; clone_size: NA; v_call: TRBV7-9; cdr3_aa: CASSSIMTGAGTEAFF; cdr3_nt: TGTGCCAGCAGCTCCATCATGACCGGGGCGGGGACTGAAGCTTTCTTT
j_call: TRBJ2-3; d_call: NA; clone_size: NA; v_call: TRBV29-1; cdr3_aa: CSVDQSGTSTDTQYF; cdr3_nt: TGCAGCGTTGACCAGTCCGGGACTAGCACAGATACGCAGTATTTT
j_call: TRBJ1-1; d_call: NA; clone_size: NA; v_call: TRBV19; cdr3_aa: CASSIGGGMDTEAFF; cdr3_nt: TGTGCCAGTAGTATAGGAGGGGGAATGGACACTGAAGCTTTCTTT
j_call: TRBJ2-5; d_call: NA; clone_size: many; v_call: TRBV6-2/TRBV6-3; cdr3_aa: CASSTSPGRHGETQYF; cdr3_nt: NA
j_call: TRBJ1-2; d_call: TRBD1; clone_size: NA; v_call: TRBV4-3; cdr3_aa: CASSQDGTGSYGYTF; cdr3_nt: TGCGCCAGCAGCCAAGATGGGACAGGGTCATATGGCTACACCTTC
j_call: TRBJ1-1; d_call: NA; clone_size: many; v_call: TRBV12-3/TRBV12-4; cdr3_aa: CASSLVRRYTEAFF; cdr3_nt: TGTGCCAGCAGTTTGGTGCGGCGGTACACTGAAGCTTTCTTT
j_call: TRBJ2-3; d_call: NA; clone_size: many; v_call: TRBV4-2; cdr3_aa: CASSQEWGGSTDTQYF; cdr3_nt: TGTGCCAGCAGCCAAGAGTGGGGTGGGAGCACAGATACGCAGTATTTT
j_call: TRBJ2-1; d_call: NA; clone_size: many; v_call: TRBV11-3; cdr3_aa: CASSPAAAYNEQFF; cdr3_nt: TGTGCCAGCAGCCCCGCAGCGGCCTACAATGAGCAGTTCTTC
j_call: TRBJ2-3; d_call: NA; clone_size: NA; v_call: TRBV29-1; cdr3_aa: CSVSRARTDTQYF; cdr3_nt: TGCAGCGTTTCACGGGCCCGCACAGATACGCAGTATTTT
j_call: TRBJ1-1; d_call: NA; clone_size: few; v_call: TRBV29-1; cdr3_aa: CSVDRATNTEAFF; cdr3_nt: TGCAGCGTTGATCGGGCCACGAACACTGAAGCTTTCTTT
j_call: TRBJ2-5; d_call: TRBD2; clone_size: many; v_call: TRBV2; cdr3_aa: CASSPGVDEGPISGRRETQYF; cdr3_nt: TGTGCCAGCAGCCCGGGAGTGGATGAGGGGCCTATTAGCGGGAGAAGAGAGACCCAGTACTTC
j_call: TRBJ1-2; d_call: NA; clone_size: many; v_call: TRBV29-1; cdr3_aa: CSVGEDGYGYTF; cdr3_nt: TGCAGCGTTGGCGAGGACGGTTATGGCTACACCTTC
j_call: TRBJ2-7; d_call: TRBD1; clone_size: NA; v_call: TRBV27; cdr3_aa: CASSFLGQGYEQYF; cdr3_nt: TGTGCCAGCAGTTTTCTGGGACAGGGCTACGAGCAGTACTTC
j_call: TRBJ2-3; d_call: TRBD1; clone_size: many; v_call: TRBV5-5; cdr3_aa: CASSFGTASTDTQYF; cdr3_nt: TGTGCCAGCAGCTTCGGGACAGCTAGCACAGATACGCAGTATTTT
j_call: TRBJ2-1; d_call: NA; clone_size: few; v_call: TRBV6-6; cdr3_aa: CASSYWSNEQFF; cdr3_nt: TGTGCCAGCAGTTATTGGAGCAATGAGCAGTTCTTC
j_call: TRBJ2-7; d_call: TRBD2; clone_size: many; v_call: TRBV19; cdr3_aa: CASSIWGGSEQYF; cdr3_nt: TGTGCCAGTAGTATTTGGGGGGGATCCGAGCAGTACTTC
j_call: TRBJ2-7; d_call: NA; clone_size: NA; v_call: TRBV4-1; cdr3_aa: CASSRLKGSGNSGSEQYF; cdr3_nt: TGCGCCAGCAGCCGGCTCAAAGGATCCGGGAACAGTGGGTCCGAGCAGTACTTC
j_call: TRBJ2-2; d_call: NA; clone_size: many; v_call: TRBV24-1; cdr3_aa: CATSDFQGNTGELFF; cdr3_nt: TGTGCCACCAGTGATTTTCAGGGAAACACCGGGGAGCTGTTTTTT
j_call: TRBJ2-5; d_call: TRBD2; clone_size: NA; v_call: TRBV7-2; cdr3_aa: CASSQEAGVKYF; cdr3_nt: TGTGCCAGCAGCCAGGAAGCGGGAGTAAAGTACTTC
j_call: TRBJ1-1; d_call: NA; clone_size: NA; v_call: TRBV13; cdr3_aa: CASSLGGDGIIEAFF; cdr3_nt: TGTGCCAGCAGCTTAGGGGGAGACGGAATCATTGAAGCTTTCTTT
j_call: TRBJ2-5; d_call: TRBD1; clone_size: NA; v_call: TRBV15; cdr3_aa: CATSTVDRAQETQYF; cdr3_nt: TGTGCCACCAGCACCGTGGACAGGGCGCAAGAGACCCAGTACTTC
j_call: TRBJ1-2; d_call: NA; clone_size: NA; v_call: TRBV19; cdr3_aa: CASSIDQKGGYGYTF; cdr3_nt: TGTGCCAGTAGTATAGATCAAAAGGGTGGCTATGGCTACACCTTC
j_call: TRBJ1-6; d_call: NA; clone_size: NA; v_call: TRBV7-9; cdr3_aa: CASSLVGTSPLHF; cdr3_nt: TGTGCCAGCAGCTTAGTGGGGACTTCACCCCTCCACTTT